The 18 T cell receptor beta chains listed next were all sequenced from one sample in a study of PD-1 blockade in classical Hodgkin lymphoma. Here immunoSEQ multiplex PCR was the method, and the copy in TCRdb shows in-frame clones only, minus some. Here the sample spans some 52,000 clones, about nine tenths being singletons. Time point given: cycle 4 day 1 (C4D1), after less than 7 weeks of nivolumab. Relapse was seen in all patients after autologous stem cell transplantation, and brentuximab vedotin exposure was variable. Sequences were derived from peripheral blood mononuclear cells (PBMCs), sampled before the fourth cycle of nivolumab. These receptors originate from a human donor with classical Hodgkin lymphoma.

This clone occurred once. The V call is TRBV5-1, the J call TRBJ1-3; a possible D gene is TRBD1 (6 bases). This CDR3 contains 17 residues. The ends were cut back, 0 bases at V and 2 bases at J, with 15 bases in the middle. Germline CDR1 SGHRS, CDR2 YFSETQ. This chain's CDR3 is CASSLGRQATPGNTIYF. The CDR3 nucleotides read TGCGCCAGCAGCTTGGGTAGACAGGCGACCCCTGGAAACACCATATATTTT.

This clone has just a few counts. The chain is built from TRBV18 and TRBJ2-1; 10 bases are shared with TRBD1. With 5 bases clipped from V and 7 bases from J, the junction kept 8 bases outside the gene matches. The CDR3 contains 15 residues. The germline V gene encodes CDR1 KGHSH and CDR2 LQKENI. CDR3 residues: CASSKGQGPPNEQFF. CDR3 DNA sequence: TGTGCCAGCTCAAAGGGACAGGGGCCACCTAATGAGCAGTTCTTC.

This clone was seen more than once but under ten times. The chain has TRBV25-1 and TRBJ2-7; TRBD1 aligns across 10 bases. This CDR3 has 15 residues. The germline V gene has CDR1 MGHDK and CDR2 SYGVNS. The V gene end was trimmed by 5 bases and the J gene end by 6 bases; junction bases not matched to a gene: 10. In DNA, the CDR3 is TGTGCCAGCAGTTCAGATCGGACAGGGGGAGCCGAGCAGTACTTC. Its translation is CASSSDRTGGAEQYF.

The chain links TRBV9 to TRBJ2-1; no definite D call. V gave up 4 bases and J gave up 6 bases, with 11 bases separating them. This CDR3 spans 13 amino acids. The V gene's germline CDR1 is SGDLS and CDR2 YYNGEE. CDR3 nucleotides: TGTGCCAGCAGCTACGGCTTCGGCAATGAGCAGTTCTTC. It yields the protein CASSYGFGNEQFF. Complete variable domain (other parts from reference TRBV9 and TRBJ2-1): DSGVTQTPKHLITATGQRVTLRCSPRSGDLSVYWYQQSLDQGLQFLIQYYNGEERAKGNILERFSAQQFPDLHSELNLSSLELGDSALYFCASSYGFGNEQFFGPGTRLTVL.

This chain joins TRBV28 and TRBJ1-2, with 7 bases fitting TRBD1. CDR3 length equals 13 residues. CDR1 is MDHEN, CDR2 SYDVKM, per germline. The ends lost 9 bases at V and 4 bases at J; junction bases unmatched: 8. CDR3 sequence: CASSGTVRYGYTF. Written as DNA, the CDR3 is TGTGCCAGTTCCGGGACAGTCCGCTATGGCTACACCTTC.

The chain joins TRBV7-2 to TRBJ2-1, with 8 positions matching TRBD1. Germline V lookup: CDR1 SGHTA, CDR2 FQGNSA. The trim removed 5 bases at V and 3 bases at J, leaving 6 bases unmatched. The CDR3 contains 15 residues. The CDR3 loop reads CASSHGTGLYNEQFF. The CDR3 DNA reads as TGTGCCAGCAGCCACGGGACAGGCCTCTACAATGAGCAGTTCTTC.

CDR3 nucleotides: TGTGCCAGCAGCCCTCCCCTGGGACTAGCGGGAGTCGACAATGAGCAGTTCTTC. It encodes CASSPPLGLAGVDNEQFF. V is TRBV7-2 and J is TRBJ2-1; 14 bases fit TRBD2. This CDR3 has 18 residues. Germline loops: CDR1 SGHTA, CDR2 FQGNSA. V lost 5 bases to trimming and J lost 5 bases; unmatched junction nucleotides: 11.

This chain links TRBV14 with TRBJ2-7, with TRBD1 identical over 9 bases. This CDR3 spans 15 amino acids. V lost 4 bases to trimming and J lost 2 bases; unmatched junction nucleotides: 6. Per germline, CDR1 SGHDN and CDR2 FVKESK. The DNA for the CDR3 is TGTGCCAGCAGCCTTACAGGGGGCACCCCCTACGAGCAGTACTTC. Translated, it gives CASSLTGGTPYEQYF.

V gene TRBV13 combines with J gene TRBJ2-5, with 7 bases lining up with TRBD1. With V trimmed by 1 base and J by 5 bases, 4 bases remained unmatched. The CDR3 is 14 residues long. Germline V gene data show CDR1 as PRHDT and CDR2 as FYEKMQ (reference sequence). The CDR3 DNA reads TGTGCCAGCAGCTTAGCGAGGGGACAGGAGACCCAGTACTTC. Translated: CASSLARGQETQYF.

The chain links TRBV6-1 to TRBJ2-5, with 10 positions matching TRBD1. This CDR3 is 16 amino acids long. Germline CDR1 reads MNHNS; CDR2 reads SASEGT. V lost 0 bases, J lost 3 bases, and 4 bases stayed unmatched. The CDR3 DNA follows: TGTGCCAGCAGTGAAGCGATGGGGACAGGGGAAGAGACCCAGTACTTC. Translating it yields CASSEAMGTGEETQYF.

CDR3 loop: CASSRAYEQYF. In DNA form, the CDR3 reads TGTGCCAGCAGCCGGGCCTACGAGCAGTACTTC. V usage is TRBV7-2 and J usage is TRBJ2-7, with D unresolved. CDR1 and CDR2 (germline): SGHTA, FQGNSA. Trimming took off 5 bases at V and 2 bases at J, with 4 bases between the two ends. This CDR3 is 11 amino acids long.

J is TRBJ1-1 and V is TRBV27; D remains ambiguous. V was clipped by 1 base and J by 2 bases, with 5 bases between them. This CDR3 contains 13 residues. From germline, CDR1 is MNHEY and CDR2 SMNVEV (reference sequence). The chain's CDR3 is CASSLLANTEAFF. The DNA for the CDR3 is TGTGCCAGCAGTTTATTGGCCAACACTGAAGCTTTCTTT.

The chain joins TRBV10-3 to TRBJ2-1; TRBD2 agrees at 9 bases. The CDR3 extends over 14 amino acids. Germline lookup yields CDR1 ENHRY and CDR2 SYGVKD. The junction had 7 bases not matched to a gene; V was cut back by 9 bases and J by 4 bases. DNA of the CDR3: TGTGCCATAAATAGCGGGAGCTCGTACAATGAGCAGTTCTTC. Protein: CAINSGSSYNEQFF.

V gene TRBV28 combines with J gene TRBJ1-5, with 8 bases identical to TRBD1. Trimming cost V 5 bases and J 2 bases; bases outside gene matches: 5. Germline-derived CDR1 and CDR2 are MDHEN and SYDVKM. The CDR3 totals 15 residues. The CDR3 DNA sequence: TGTGCCAGCAGTCCCCCACAGGGGGGCAATCAGCCCCAGCATTTT. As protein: CASSPPQGGNQPQHF.

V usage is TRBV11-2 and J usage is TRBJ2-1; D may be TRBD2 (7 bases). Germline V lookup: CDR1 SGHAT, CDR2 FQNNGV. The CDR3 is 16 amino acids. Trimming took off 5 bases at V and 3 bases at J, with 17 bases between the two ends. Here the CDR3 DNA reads TGTGCCAGCAGCCGCCTGGGGGGCGGGGGCTACAATGAGCAGTTCTTC. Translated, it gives CASSRLGGGGYNEQFF.

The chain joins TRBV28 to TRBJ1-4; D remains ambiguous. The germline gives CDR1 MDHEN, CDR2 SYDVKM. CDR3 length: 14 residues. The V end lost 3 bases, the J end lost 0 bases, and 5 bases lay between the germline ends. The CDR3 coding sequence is TGTGCCAGCAGTTTCAGGACAACTAATGAAAAACTGTTTTTT. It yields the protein CASSFRTTNEKLFF.

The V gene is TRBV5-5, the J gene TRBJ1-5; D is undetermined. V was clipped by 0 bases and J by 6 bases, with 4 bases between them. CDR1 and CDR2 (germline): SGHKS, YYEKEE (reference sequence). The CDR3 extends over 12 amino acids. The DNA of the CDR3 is TGTGCCAGCAGCTTGGAGAGTCAGCCCCAGCATTTT. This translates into CASSLESQPQHF.

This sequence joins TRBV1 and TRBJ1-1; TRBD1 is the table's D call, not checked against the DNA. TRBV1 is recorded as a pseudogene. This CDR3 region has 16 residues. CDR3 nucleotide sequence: TGCACCAGCAGCCAAGGTGTCGACAGGAAAGGCACTGAAGCTTTCTTT. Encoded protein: CTSSQGVDRKGTEAFF.